The 19 T cell receptor beta chains given below trace back to one sample, sequenced in a study of blood T cell repertoires in COVID-19. Using immunoSEQ multiplex PCR, the repertoire was profiled, and TCRdb retains in-frame clones only, with some absent. The sample includes under 250,000 clones, 65% to 90% seen only once; the top ten take about 4.5%. Sequenced sample: peripheral blood. The origin of the receptors is a woman aged 70 to 79 with acute or convalescent COVID-19.

The chain's CDR3 is CASSDSVETQYF. In DNA form, the CDR3 reads TGTGCCAGCAGCGACTCGGTAGAGACCCAGTACTTC. The V and J genes are TRBV2 and TRBJ2-5, with D unclear. Germline-derived CDR1 and CDR2 are SNHLY and FYNNEI. V shed 6 bases and J shed 4 bases, with 9 bases lying between them. The CDR3 runs to 12 residues. Full variable domain (rest looked up from reference TRBV2 and TRBJ2-5): EPEVTQTPSHQVTQMGQEVILRCVPISNHLYFYWYRQILGQKVEFLVSFYNNEISEKSEIFDDQFSVERPDGSNFTLKIRSTKLEDSAMYFCASSDSVETQYFGPGTRLLVL.

In this sample, this clone turned up a few times. The J gene is TRBJ1-6, the V gene TRBV3-1 (or the pseudogene TRBV3-2); no definite D call. Trimming took off 2 bases at V and 5 bases at J, with 7 bases between the two ends. This CDR3 contains 14 residues. Germline CDR1 is LGHDT and CDR2 is YNNKEL (reference sequence). The CDR3 nucleotides read TGTGCCAGCAGCCAATCAGGAAATAATTCACCCCTCCACTTT. Its translation is CASSQSGNNSPLHF.

The rearrangement joins TRBV6-5 to TRBJ1-5; 7 bases map to TRBD1. The CDR3 consists of 14 residues. Germline lookup yields CDR1 MNHEY and CDR2 SVGAGI. V dropped 6 bases and J dropped 6; count of bases not matched to a gene: 8. The CDR3 DNA sequence: TGTGCCAGCAGAAACGACAGGGCAGGTCAGCCCCAGCATTTT. Its translation is CASRNDRAGQPQHF.

The chain is built from TRBV2 and TRBJ1-1; tentative D call: TRBD1 (6 bases). The CDR3 totals 14 residues. Germline CDR1 is SNHLY and CDR2 is FYNNEI. V lost 8 bases and J 2 bases, leaving 15 bases between the germline ends. The CDR3 loop reads CASGDILSNTEAFF. Written as DNA, the CDR3 is TGTGCCAGCGGGGACATTCTTTCAAACACTGAAGCTTTCTTT. The whole variable domain, filled in from reference TRBV2 and TRBJ1-1, reads EPEVTQTPSHQVTQMGQEVILRCVPISNHLYFYWYRQILGQKVEFLVSFYNNEISEKSEIFDDQFSVERPDGSNFTLKIRSTKLEDSAMYFCASGDILSNTEAFFGQGTRLTVV.

The chain combines TRBV11-2 with TRBJ1-2, with 9 bases aligning to TRBD1. CDR1 is SGHAT and CDR2 is FQNNGV in the germline V gene. The CDR3 has 17 amino acids. V trimming: 1 base; J trimming: 8 bases; junction bases outside the gene matches: 14. In nucleotides, the CDR3 is TGTGCCAGCAGCTTAGGGCCCCTCGGGACAGGGCAAAGCGGCTACACCTTC. Translated, it gives CASSLGPLGTGQSGYTF.

The V and J genes are TRBV6-5 and TRBJ2-2; TRBD1 agrees at 9 bases. With 6 bases clipped from V and 3 bases from J, the junction kept 5 bases outside the gene matches. Germline lookup yields CDR1 MNHEY and CDR2 SVGAGI. The CDR3 has 15 amino acids. CDR3 region: CASRRTGVDTGELFF. CDR3 DNA: TGTGCCAGCAGGAGGACAGGGGTAGACACCGGGGAGCTGTTTTTT.

This chain links TRBV6-1 with TRBJ1-5; unclear D gene. Germline V gene data show CDR1 as MNHNS and CDR2 as SASEGT. V was clipped by 1 base and J by 3 bases, with 10 bases between them. CDR3 length: 15 amino acids. The DNA for the CDR3 is TGTGCCAGCAGTGAAGGCCAGGCGCCCAATCAGCCCCAGCATTTT. As protein: CASSEGQAPNQPQHF.

V is TRBV19 and J is TRBJ1-4; 7 bases match TRBD1. The CDR3 consists of 15 residues. The germline V gene has CDR1 LNHDA and CDR2 SQIVND (reference sequence). The trim removed 6 bases at V and 3 bases at J, leaving 7 bases unmatched. CDR3 nucleotide sequence: TGTGCCAGTAGACCTAGGGGGCCGCCTAATGAAAAACTGTTTTTT. It is translated as CASRPRGPPNEKLFF.

The count of this clone is one. This rearrangement joins TRBV14 to TRBJ1-3, with 9 bases fitting TRBD1. The CDR3 is made up of 14 amino acids. Trimming removed 8 bases from V and 4 bases from J; junction bases left unmatched: 6. The germline V gene has CDR1 SGHDN and CDR2 FVKESK. In DNA form, the CDR3 reads TGTGCCAGCGGGACAGGGCTGACCGGAAACACCATATATTTT. It encodes CASGTGLTGNTIYF.

There are a few counts of this clone. The rearrangement joins TRBV11-2 to TRBJ2-7; possibly TRBD1 for D (6 bases). The germline V gene has CDR1 SGHAT and CDR2 FQNNGV. V lost 5 bases to trimming and J lost 2 bases, with 16 bases between them. CDR3 length equals 15 residues. This chain's CDR3 is CASSPQGIGAYEQYF. DNA for the CDR3: TGTGCCAGCAGCCCACAGGGCATAGGGGCCTACGAGCAGTACTTC. Supplemented by reference TRBV11-2 and TRBJ2-7, the full variable domain reads EAGVAQSPRYKIIEKRQSVAFWCNPISGHATLYWYQQILGQGPKLLIQFQNNGVVDDSQLPKDRFSAERLKGVDSTLKIQPAKLEDSAVYLCASSPQGIGAYEQYFGPGTRLTVT.

This clone was detected only once. The CDR3 DNA reads as TGTGCCAGCAGCTTAGATTCCGGGAACACTGAAGCTTTCTTT. Amino acid sequence: CASSLDSGNTEAFF. The V gene is TRBV11-3, the J gene TRBJ1-1; no firm D call. V lost 0 bases to trimming and J lost 1 base, with 6 bases between them. Germline CDR1 SGHNT, CDR2 YENEEA. The CDR3 is 14 residues long.

This chain joins TRBV3-1 (or the pseudogene TRBV3-2) and TRBJ1-3, with D maybe TRBD1 (6 bases). Germline V gene data show CDR1 as LGHDT and CDR2 as YNNKEL (reference sequence). V dropped 6 bases and J dropped 2 bases, with 11 bases sitting between them. The CDR3 extends over 14 amino acids. CDR3 in amino acids: CASSRNRAGNTIYF. The CDR3 DNA sequence: TGTGCCAGCAGTCGGAACAGGGCTGGAAACACCATATATTTT.

The V gene is TRBV9, the J gene TRBJ2-7, with 11 bases fitting TRBD2. CDR1 and CDR2 from the germline V gene are SGDLS and YYNGEE. Trimming took 0 bases from V and 3 from J; bases not matched to a gene: 2. The CDR3 length is 15 residues. The CDR3 reads CASSVGLAGNYEQYF. CDR3 nucleotide sequence: TGTGCCAGCAGCGTAGGACTAGCGGGGAACTACGAGCAGTACTTC.

In this sample, this clone turned up once. The chain joins TRBV6-5 to TRBJ1-1, with a tentative D call TRBD1 (6 bases). V was trimmed by 2 bases and J by 4 bases, leaving 14 bases between them. This CDR3 has 15 residues. Germline V gives CDR1 MNHEY, CDR2 SVGAGI. CDR3 residues: CASSYVQGAGTEAFF. For the CDR3, the DNA is TGTGCCAGCAGTTACGTACAGGGCGCGGGCACTGAAGCTTTCTTT.

The chain employs TRBV6-2 or TRBV6-3 and TRBJ2-1; 9 nucleotides align to TRBD2. The CDR3 totals 17 residues. Germline-derived CDR1 and CDR2 are MNHEY and SVGEGT. Trimming took 2 bases from V and 0 from J; bases not matched to a gene: 5. CDR3 protein: CASSYRLAGTSYNEQFF. The DNA for the CDR3 is TGTGCCAGCAGTTACCGGCTAGCGGGGACCTCCTACAATGAGCAGTTCTTC.

The genes are TRBV19 and TRBJ1-2; a possible D gene is TRBD1 (5 bases). V shed 2 bases and J shed 6 bases, with 10 bases lying between them. Germline values: CDR1 LNHDA, CDR2 SQIVND (reference sequence). This CDR3 is 13 amino acids long. CDR3 residues: CASSIKTGHGYTF. In DNA, the CDR3 is TGTGCCAGTAGTATAAAAACAGGCCATGGCTACACCTTC.

CDR3 sequence (DNA): TGTGCCAGCAGTCGGGGAGCACTCTTTCGGACAGGGGACCGCTCTGGAAACACCATATATTTT. Translation gives CASSRGALFRTGDRSGNTIYF. The genes are TRBV6-6 and TRBJ1-3; 9 nucleotides align to TRBD1. V dropped 5 bases and J dropped 0; count of bases not matched to a gene: 20. Germline-derived CDR1 and CDR2 are MNHNY and SVGAGI (reference sequence). The CDR3 is 21 amino acids.

The J gene is TRBJ2-3, the V gene TRBV4-2; no definite D call. Germline CDR1 is LGHNA and CDR2 is YNFKEQ. The CDR3 consists of 13 residues. With 0 bases removed from V and 4 bases from J, the gap between germline ends came to 5 bases. The DNA for the CDR3 is TGTGCCAGCAGCCAAGACTACCCAGATACGCAGTATTTT. Encoded protein: CASSQDYPDTQYF.

The gene calls are TRBV5-1 and TRBJ2-2; D is unresolved. From germline, CDR1 is SGHRS and CDR2 YFSETQ. The CDR3 runs to 14 residues. Trimming stripped 4 bases from V and 4 bases from J, with 11 bases between. The CDR3 here is CASSESILTGELFF. The DNA for the CDR3 is TGCGCCAGCAGCGAGTCAATTCTCACCGGGGAGCTGTTTTTT.